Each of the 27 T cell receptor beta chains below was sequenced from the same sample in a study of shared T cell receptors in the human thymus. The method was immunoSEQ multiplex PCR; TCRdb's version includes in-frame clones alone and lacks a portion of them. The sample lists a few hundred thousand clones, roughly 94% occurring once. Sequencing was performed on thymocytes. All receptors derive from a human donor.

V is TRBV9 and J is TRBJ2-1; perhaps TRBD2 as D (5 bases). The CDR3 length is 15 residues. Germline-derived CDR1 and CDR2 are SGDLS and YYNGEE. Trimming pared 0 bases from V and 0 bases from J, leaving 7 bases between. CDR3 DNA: TGTGCCAGCAGCGTAGATAGCGACTCCTACAATGAGCAGTTCTTC. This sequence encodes CASSVDSDSYNEQFF.

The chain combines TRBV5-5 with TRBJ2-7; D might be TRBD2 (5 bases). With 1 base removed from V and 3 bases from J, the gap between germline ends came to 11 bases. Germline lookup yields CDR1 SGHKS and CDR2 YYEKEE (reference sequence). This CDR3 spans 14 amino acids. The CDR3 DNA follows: TGTGCCAGCAGCTTGTCCGCGGGTAACTACGAGCAGTACTTC. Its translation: CASSLSAGNYEQYF.

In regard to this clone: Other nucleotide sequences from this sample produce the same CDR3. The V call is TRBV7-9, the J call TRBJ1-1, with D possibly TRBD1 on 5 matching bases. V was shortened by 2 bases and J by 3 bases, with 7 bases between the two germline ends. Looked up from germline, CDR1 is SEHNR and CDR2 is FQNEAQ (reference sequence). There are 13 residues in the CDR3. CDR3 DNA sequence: TGTGCCAGCAGCTTAACAGGAGACACTGAAGCTTTCTTT. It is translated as CASSLTGDTEAFF.

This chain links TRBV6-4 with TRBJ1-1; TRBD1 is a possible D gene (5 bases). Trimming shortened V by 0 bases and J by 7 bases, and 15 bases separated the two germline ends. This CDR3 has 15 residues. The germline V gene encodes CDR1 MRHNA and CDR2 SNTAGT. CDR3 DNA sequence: TGTGCCAGCAGTGACTCGAATAGCCAGGGAGTTGAAGCTTTCTTT. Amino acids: CASSDSNSQGVEAFF.

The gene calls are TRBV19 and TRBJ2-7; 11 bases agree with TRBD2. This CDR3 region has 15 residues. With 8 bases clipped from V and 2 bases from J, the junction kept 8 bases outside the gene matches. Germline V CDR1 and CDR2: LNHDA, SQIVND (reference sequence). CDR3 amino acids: CASLIPGLAAYEQYF. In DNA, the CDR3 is TGTGCCAGTCTAATCCCGGGACTAGCGGCCTACGAGCAGTACTTC.

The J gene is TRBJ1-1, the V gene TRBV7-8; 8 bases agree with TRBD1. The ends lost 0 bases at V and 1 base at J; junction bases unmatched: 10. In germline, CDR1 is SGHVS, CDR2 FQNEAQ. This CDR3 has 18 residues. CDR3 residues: CASSLARRWTGRNTEAFF. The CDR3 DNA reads TGTGCCAGCAGCTTAGCGAGACGCTGGACAGGGCGGAACACTGAAGCTTTCTTT.

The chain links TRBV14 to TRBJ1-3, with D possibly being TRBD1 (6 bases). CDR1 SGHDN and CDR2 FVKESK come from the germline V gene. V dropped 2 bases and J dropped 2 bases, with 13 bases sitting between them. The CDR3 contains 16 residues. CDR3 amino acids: CASSQRQQGPGNTIYF. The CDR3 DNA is TGTGCCAGCAGCCAAAGACAACAGGGCCCTGGAAACACCATATATTTT.

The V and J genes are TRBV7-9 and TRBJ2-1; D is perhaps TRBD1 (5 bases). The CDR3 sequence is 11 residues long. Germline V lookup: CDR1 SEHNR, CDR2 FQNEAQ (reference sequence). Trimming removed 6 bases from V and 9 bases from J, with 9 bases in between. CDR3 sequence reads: CASRLRGEQFF. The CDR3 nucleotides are TGTGCCAGCAGACTTAGGGGTGAGCAGTTCTTC.

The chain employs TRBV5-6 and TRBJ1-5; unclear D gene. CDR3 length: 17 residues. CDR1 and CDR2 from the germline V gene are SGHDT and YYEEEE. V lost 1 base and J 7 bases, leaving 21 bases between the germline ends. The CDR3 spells CASSLFPGGDSEQPQHF. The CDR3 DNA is TGTGCCAGCAGCTTGTTCCCGGGCGGGGATTCTGAACAGCCCCAGCATTTT.

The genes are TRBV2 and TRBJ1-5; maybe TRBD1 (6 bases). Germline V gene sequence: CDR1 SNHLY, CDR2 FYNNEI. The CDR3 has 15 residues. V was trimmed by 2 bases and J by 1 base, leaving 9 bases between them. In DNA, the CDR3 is TGTGCCAGCAGTGAACGGGGGGCGAGCAATCAGCCCCAGCATTTT. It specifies CASSERGASNQPQHF.

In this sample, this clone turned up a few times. As DNA, the CDR3 is TGTGCCAGCAGCCCCGGACAGGGACAGACTGAAGCTTTCTTT. Its protein product is CASSPGQGQTEAFF. The chain uses TRBV11-2 and TRBJ1-1; 8 nucleotides agree with TRBD1. The CDR3 spans 14 residues. V lost 5 bases to trimming and J lost 5 bases; unmatched junction nucleotides: 7. Germline V gene lookup returns CDR1 SGHAT and CDR2 FQNNGV.

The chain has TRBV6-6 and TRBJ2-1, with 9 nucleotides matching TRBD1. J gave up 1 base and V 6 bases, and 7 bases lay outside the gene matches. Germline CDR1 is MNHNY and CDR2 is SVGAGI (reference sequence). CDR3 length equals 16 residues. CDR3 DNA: TGTGCCAGCAGCCGACCGGACAGGGGTTCCTACAATGAGCAGTTCTTC. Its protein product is CASSRPDRGSYNEQFF.

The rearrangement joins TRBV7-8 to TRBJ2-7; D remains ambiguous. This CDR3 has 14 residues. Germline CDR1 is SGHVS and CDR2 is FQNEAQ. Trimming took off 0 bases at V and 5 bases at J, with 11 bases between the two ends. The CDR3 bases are TGTGCCAGCAGCTTAGCGGGCCCCCCCCACGAGCAGTACTTC. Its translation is CASSLAGPPHEQYF.

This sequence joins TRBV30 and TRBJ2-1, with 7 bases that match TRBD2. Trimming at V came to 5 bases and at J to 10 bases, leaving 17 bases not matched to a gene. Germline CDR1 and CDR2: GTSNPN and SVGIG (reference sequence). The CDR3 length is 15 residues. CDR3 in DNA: TGTGCCTGGCGCCCTAGCGGAGAGAGGTGGCCGGAGCAGTTCTTC. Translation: CAWRPSGERWPEQFF.

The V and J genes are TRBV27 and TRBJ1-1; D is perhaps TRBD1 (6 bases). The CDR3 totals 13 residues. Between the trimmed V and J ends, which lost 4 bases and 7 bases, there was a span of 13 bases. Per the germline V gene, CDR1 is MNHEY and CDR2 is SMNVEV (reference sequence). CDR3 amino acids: CASSSHRDREAFF. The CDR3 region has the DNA TGTGCCAGCAGTTCCCACAGGGACCGTGAAGCTTTCTTT.

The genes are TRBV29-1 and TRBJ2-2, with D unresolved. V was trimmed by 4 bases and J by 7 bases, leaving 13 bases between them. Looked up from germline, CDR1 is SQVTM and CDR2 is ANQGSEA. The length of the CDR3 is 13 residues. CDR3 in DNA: TGCAGCGTTGTCCTGGGGAAACACGGGGAGCTGTTTTTT. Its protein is CSVVLGKHGELFF.

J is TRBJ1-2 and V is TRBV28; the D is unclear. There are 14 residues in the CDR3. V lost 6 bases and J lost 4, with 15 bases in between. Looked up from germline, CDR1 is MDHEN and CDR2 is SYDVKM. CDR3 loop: CASSLRQPLYGYTF. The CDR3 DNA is TGTGCCAGCAGCCTAAGGCAGCCTCTCTATGGCTACACCTTC.

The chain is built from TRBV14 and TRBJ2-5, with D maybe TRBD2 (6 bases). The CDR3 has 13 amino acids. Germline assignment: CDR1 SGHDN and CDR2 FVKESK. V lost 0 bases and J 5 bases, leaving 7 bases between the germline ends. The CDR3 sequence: CASSQDREETQYF. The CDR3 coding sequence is TGTGCCAGCAGCCAAGATCGGGAGGAGACCCAGTACTTC. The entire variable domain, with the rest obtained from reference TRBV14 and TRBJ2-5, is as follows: EAGVTQFPSHSVIEKGQTVTLRCDPISGHDNLYWYRRVMGKEIKFLLHFVKESKQDESGMPNNRFLAERTGGTYSTLKVQPAELEDSGVYFCASSQDREETQYFGPGTRLLVL.

CDR3 nucleotide sequence: TGTGCCAGCAGTCCCAAACCTCTCGGACAGGGAGATACGCAGTATTTT. It translates to CASSPKPLGQGDTQYF. V usage is TRBV27 and J usage is TRBJ2-3, with 8 bases identical to TRBD1. Germline V gene lookup returns CDR1 MNHEY and CDR2 SMNVEV (reference sequence). The CDR3 totals 16 residues. V dropped 5 bases and J dropped 5; count of bases not matched to a gene: 12.

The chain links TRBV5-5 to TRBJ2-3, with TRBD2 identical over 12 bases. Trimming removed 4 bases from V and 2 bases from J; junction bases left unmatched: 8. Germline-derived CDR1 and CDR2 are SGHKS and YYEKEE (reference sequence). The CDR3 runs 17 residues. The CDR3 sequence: CASSVGLAGPHTDTQYF. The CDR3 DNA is TGTGCCAGCAGCGTTGGACTAGCGGGACCCCACACAGATACGCAGTATTTT.

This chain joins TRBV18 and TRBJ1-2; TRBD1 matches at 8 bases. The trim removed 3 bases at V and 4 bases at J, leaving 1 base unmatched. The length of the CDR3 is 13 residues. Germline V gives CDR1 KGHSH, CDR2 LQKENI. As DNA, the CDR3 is TGTGCCAGCTCACCGACAGGGGCCTATGGCTACACCTTC. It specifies CASSPTGAYGYTF.

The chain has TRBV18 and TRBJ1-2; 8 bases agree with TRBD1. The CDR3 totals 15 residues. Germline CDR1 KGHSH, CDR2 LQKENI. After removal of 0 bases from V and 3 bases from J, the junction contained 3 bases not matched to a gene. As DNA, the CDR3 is TGTGCCAGCTCACCACCGGACAGGGTTGACTATGGCTACACCTTC. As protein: CASSPPDRVDYGYTF.

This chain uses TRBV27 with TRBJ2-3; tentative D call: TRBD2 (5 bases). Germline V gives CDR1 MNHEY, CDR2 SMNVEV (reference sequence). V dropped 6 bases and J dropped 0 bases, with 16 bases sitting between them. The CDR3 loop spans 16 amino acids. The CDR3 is CASRHRRVLSTDTQYF. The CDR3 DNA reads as TGTGCCAGCAGACACCGGCGGGTACTAAGCACAGATACGCAGTATTTT.

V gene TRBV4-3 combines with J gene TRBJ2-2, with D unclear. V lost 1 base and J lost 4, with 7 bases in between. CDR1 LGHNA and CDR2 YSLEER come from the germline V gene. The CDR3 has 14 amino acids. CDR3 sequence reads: CASSQASPTGELFF. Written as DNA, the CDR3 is TGCGCCAGCAGCCAAGCGTCCCCCACCGGGGAGCTGTTTTTT.

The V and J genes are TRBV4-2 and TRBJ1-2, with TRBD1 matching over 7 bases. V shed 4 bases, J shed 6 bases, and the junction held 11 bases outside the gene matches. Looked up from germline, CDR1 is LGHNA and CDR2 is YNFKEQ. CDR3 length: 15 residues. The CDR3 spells CASSPRTGTEHGYTF. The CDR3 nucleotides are TGTGCCAGCAGCCCGAGAACAGGGACAGAGCATGGCTACACCTTC.

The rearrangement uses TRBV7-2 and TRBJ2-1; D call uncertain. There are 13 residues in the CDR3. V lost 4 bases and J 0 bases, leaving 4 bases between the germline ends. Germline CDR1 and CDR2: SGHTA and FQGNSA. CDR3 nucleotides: TGTGCCAGCAGCTCCTACTCCTACAATGAGCAGTTCTTC. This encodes CASSSYSYNEQFF. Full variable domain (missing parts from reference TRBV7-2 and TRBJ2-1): GAGVSQSPSNKVTEKGKDVELRCDPISGHTALYWYRQSLGQGLEFLIYFQGNSAPDKSGLPSDRFSAERTGGSVSTLTIQRTQQEDSAVYLCASSSYSYNEQFFGPGTRLTVL.

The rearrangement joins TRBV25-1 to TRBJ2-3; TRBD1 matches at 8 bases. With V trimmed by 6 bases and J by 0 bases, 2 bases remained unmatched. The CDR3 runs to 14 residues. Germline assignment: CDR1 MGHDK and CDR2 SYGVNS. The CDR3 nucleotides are TGTGCCAGCAGGCAGGGGGCAAGCACAGATACGCAGTATTTT. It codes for CASRQGASTDTQYF.